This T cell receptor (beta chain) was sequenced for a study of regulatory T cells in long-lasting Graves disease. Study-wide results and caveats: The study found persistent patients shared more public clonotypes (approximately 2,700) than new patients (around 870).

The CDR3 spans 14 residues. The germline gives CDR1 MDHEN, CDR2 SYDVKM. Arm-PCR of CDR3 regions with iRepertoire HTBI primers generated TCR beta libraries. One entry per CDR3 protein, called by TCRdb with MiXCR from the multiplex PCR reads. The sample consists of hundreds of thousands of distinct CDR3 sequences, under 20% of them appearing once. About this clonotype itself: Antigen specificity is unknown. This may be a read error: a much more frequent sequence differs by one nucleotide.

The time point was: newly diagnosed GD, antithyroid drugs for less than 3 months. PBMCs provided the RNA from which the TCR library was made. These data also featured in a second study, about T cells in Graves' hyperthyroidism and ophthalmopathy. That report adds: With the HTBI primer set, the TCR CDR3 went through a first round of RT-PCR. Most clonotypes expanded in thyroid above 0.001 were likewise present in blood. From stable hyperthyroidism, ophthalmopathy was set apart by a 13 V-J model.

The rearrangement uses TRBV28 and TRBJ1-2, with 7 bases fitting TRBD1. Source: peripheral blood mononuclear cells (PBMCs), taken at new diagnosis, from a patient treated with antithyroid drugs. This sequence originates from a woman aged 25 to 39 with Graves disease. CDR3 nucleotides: TGTGCCGGCAGCCCGGGGGGGACAGAGTATGGCTACACCTTC. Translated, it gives CAGSPGGTEYGYTF.